This entry describes one T cell receptor (beta chain). The sample is drawn from a study of OX40 agonist ivuxolimab in advanced cancers. CDR3 size: 16 residues. Profiling relied on immunoSEQ multiplex PCR, and the TCRdb table lists in-frame clones only, not all of them. Of tens of thousands of clones in the sample, approximately 90% were seen once. The cohort excluded patients with autoimmune disease history or systemic immunosuppression. This chain connects TRBV21-1 to TRBJ1-1; TRBD1 is taken as the D call from the table, unchecked against the DNA. TRBV21-1 is an annotated pseudogene. The source material was CD4+ or CD8+ T cells sorted from blood, sampled in a trial of the OX40 agonist ivuxolimab. The TCR originated in an adult with an advanced solid tumor such as melanoma, head and neck, liver or kidney cancer. The CDR3 sequence: CASSSTQGEMNTEAFF. CDR3 bases: TGTGCCAGCAGCTCCACACAGGGGGAAATGAACACTGAAGCTTTCTTT.